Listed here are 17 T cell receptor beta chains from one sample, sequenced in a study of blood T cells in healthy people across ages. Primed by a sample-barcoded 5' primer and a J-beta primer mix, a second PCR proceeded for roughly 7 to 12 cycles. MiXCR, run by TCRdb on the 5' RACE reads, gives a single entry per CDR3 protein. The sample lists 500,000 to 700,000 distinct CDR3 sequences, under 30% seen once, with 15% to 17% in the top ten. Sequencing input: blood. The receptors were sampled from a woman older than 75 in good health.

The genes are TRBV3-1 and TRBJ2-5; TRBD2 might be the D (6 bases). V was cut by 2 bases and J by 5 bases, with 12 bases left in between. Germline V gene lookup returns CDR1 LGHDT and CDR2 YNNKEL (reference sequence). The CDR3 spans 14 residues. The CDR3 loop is CASSQSGVLETQYF. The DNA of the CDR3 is TGTGCCAGCAGCCAATCGGGGGTGCTTGAGACCCAGTACTTC.

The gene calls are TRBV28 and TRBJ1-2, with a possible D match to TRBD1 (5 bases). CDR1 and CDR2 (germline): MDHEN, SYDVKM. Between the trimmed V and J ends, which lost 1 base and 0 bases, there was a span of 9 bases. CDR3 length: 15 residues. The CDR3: CASSLLGPTNYGYTF. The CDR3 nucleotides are TGTGCCAGCAGTTTATTGGGACCCACTAACTATGGCTACACCTTC.

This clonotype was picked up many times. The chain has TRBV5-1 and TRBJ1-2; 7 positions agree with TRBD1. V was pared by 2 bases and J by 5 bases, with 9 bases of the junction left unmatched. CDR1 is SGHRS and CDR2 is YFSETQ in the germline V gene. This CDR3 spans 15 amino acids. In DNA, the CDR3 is TGCGCCAGCAGCTTTGACAGGGTTATGCGGTATGGCTACACCTTC. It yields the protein CASSFDRVMRYGYTF.

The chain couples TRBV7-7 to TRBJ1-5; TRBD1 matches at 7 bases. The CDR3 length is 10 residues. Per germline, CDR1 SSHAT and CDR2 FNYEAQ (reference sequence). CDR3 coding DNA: TGTGCTACAGGGGATCAGCCCCAGCATTTT. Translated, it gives CATGDQPQHF.

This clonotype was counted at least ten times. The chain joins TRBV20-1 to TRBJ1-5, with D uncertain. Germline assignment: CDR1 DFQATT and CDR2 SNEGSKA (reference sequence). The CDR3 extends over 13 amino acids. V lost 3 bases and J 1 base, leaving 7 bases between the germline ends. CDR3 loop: CSARDLSNQPQHF. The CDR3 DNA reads TGCAGTGCTAGGGATCTAAGCAATCAGCCCCAGCATTTT.

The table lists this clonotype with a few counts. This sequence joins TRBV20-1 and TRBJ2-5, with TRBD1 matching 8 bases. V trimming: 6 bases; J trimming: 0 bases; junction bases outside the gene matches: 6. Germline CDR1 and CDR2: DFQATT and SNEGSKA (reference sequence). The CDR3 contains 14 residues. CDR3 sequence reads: CSARDRLYQETQYF. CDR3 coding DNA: TGCAGTGCCAGGGACAGGCTGTACCAAGAGACCCAGTACTTC.

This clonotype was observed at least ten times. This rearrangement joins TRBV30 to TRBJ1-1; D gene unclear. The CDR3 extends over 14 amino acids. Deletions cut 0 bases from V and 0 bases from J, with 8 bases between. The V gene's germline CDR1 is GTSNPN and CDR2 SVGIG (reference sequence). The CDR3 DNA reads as TGTGCCTGGAGTGTACCGGTGATGAACACTGAAGCTTTCTTT. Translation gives CAWSVPVMNTEAFF.

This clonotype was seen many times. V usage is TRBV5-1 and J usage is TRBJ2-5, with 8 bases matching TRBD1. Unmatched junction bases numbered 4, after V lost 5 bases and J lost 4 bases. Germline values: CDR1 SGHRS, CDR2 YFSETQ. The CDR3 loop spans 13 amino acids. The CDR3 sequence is CASRETGGETQYF. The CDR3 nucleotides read TGCGCCAGCAGGGAAACAGGGGGAGAGACCCAGTACTTC.

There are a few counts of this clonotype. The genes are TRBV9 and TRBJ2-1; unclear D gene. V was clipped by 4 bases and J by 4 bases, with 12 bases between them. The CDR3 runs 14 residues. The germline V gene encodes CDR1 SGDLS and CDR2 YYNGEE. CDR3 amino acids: CASSPEQNYNEQFF. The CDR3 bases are TGTGCCAGCAGCCCCGAACAGAATTACAATGAGCAGTTCTTC.

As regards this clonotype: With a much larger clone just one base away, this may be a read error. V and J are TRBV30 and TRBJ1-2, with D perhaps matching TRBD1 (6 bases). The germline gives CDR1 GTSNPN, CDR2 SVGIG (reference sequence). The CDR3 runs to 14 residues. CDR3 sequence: CAWSVTGKHIGYIF. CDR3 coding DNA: TGTGCCTGGAGTGTAACAGGGAAACATATAGGCTACATCTTC.

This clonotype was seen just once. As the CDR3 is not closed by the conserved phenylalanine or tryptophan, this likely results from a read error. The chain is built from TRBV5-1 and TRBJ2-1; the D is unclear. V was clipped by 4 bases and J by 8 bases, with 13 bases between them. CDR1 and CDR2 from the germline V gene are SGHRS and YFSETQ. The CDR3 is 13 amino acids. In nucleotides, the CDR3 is TGCGCCAGCAGCCCCCGTGACGGCGATGAGCAGTTCTAC. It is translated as CASSPRDGDEQFY.

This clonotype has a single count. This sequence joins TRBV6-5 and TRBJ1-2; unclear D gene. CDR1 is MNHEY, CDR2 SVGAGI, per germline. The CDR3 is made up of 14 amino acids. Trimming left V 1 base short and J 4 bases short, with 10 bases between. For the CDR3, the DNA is TGTGCCAGCAGTTACTACACCCGGGGCTATGGCTACACCTTC. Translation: CASSYYTRGYGYTF.

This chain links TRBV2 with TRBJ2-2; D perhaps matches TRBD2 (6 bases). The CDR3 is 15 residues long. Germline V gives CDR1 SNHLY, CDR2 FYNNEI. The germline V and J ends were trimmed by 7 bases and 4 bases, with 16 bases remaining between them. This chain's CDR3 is CASKIQEGITGELFF. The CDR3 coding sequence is TGTGCCAGCAAGATCCAGGAGGGGATCACCGGGGAGCTGTTTTTT.

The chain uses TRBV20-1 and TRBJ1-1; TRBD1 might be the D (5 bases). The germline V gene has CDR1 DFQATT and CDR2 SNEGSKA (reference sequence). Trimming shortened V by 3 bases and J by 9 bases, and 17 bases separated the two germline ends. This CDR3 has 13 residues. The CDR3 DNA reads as TGCAGTGCTAGGGATCAGGGAACTTTGAAAGCTTTCTTT. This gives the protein CSARDQGTLKAFF.

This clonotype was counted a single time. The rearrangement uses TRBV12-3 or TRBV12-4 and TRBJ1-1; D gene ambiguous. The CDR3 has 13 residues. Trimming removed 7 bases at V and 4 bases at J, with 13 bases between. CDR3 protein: CASNPSSSTEAFF. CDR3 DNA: TGTGCCAGCAATCCCTCGTCAAGCACTGAAGCTTTCTTT.

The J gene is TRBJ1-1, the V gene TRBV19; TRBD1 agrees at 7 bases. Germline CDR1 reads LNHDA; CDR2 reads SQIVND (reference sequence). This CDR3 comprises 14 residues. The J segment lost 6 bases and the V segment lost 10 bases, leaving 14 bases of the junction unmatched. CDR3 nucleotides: TGTGCCACCCGGGAGGGGGCCCTTAAACCTGAAGCTTTCTTT. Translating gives CATREGALKPEAFF.

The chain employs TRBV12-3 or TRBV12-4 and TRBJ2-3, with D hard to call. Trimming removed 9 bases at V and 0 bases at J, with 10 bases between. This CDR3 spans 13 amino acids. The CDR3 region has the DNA TGTGCCAGTACATGGGCTAGCACAGATACGCAGTATTTT. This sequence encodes CASTWASTDTQYF.